The TCR beta chain described here comes from a study of blood T cell repertoires in COVID-19. Study-level background: Samples came from the United States, Italy and Spain, spanning acute and convalescent COVID-19. PBMCs, B-cell-depleted T cells, or T cells provided the cDNA or gDNA that made up the material.

Germline V lookup: CDR1 MNHEY, CDR2 SMNVEV (reference sequence). This CDR3 has 15 residues. V lost 1 base, J lost 2 bases, and 11 bases lay in between. Authors' methods: Amplification of reference gene primers provided the estimated nucleated cell counts. Clones were sequenced by immunoSEQ multiplex PCR, and TCRdb holds only the in-frame ones, with some missing. V, J and clone size reflect that table, while D and trimming were determined from the DNA. The repertoire holds about 300,000 clones, with about 83% as singletons. This receptor was identified in a woman in her fifties or sixties who had recovered from COVID-19. This chain joins TRBV27 and TRBJ1-1; the D is unclear. What was sequenced was peripheral blood. The CDR3 DNA reads as TGTGCCAGCAGTTTATTTTCCGGAGATAACACTGAAGCTTTCTTT. It yields the protein CASSLFSGDNTEAFF.